These T cell receptor beta chains were read from a single sample in a study of tumor-infiltrating lymphocytes in oesophageal squamous cell carcinoma. Using its own MiXCR run on the PCR reads, TCRdb lists one record per CDR3 protein. The repertoire holds under 25,000 distinct CDR3 sequences, with approximately 40% as singletons. Sequencing was performed on blood. These receptors were taken from a male donor with esophageal squamous cell carcinoma. Both conserved end residues are part of each CDR3. Each record gives: V gene, CDR3 protein.

TRBV7-4	CASSLGYRGGWDEQFF
TRBV12-3/TRBV12-4	CASSLRREGKSPLHF
TRBV6-1	CASSDWVETQYF
TRBV12-3/TRBV12-4	CASRSTGSYNSPLHF
TRBV12-3/TRBV12-4	CASTQGRTAQETQYF
TRBV3-1	CASSHRGIGTDTQYF
TRBV12-3/TRBV12-4	CASSGTGDEQFF
TRBV6-1	CASSAYSVNEQFF
TRBV2	CASSTLAGGPQYF
TRBV5-6	CASSWGSLDTQYF
TRBV9	CASSATGGGNTIYF
TRBV7-2	CASSLPPGQLAKNIQYF
TRBV19	CASTSTHAVYEQYF
TRBV7-9	CASGQGGETQYF
TRBV7-9	CASSLKLQTNEKLFF
TRBV9	CASSVERGPDTQYF